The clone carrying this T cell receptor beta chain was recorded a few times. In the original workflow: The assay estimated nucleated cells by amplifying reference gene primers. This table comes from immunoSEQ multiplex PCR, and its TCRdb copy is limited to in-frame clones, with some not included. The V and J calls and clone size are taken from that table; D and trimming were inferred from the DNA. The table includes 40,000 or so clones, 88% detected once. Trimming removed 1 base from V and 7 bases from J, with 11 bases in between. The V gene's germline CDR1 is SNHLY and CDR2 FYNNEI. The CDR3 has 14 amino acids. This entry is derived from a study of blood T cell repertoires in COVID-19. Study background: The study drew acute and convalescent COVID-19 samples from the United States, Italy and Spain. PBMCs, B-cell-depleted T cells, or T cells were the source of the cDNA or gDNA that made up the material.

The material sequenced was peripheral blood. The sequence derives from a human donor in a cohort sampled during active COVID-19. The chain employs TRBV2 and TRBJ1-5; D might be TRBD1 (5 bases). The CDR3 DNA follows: TGTGCCAGCAGTGAAGGTGCAGGGCTACAGCCCCAGCATTTT. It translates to CASSEGAGLQPQHF.